The next 12 T cell receptor beta chains were all read from a single sample in a study of blood T cell repertoires in COVID-19 (dated by TCRdb to 2018 to 2020). The library was made by the immunoSEQ multiplex PCR assay. TCRdb mirrors the immuneACCESS table, restricted to in-frame sequences. Some clones are absent from its copies; in checked studies, under half trace to an unresolved V gene, and the reason for the others is unknown. This sample lists about 73,000 clones; around 83% were detected once. 5% to 6.5% of the sample is in the top ten clones. The specimen was peripheral blood. These receptors all stem from a woman aged 60-75 years with acute or convalescent COVID-19.

This clone was counted once. The chain's CDR3 is CASSQGAGTEAFF. The CDR3 DNA reads as TGTGCCAGCAGCCAGGGGGCTGGAACTGAAGCTTTCTTT. The genes are TRBV9 and TRBJ1-1, with 8 bases matching TRBD1. Germline V gives CDR1 SGDLS, CDR2 YYNGEE. The ends lost 4 bases at V and 5 bases at J; junction bases unmatched: 4. The CDR3 is 13 residues long. The complete variable domain, with remaining parts taken from reference TRBV9 and TRBJ1-1, reads DSGVTQTPKHLITATGQRVTLRCSPRSGDLSVYWYQQSLDQGLQFLIQYYNGEERAKGNILERFSAQQFPDLHSELNLSSLELGDSALYFCASSQGAGTEAFFGQGTRLTVV.

This chain connects TRBV7-3 to TRBJ1-2, with D tentatively TRBD1 (5 bases). Germline lookup yields CDR1 SGHTA and CDR2 FQGTGA. Trimming shortened V by 5 bases and J by 10 bases, and 20 bases separated the two germline ends. This CDR3 comprises 14 residues. The CDR3 sequence: CASSPDSSSEVYTF. In DNA, the CDR3 is TGTGCCAGCAGCCCCGACAGCTCTTCAGAAGTCTACACCTTC.

This clone was observed a single time. V is TRBV15 and J is TRBJ1-4; 8 bases fit TRBD1. Germline CDR1 LNHNV, CDR2 YYDKDF (reference sequence). The trim removed 9 bases at V and 8 bases at J, leaving 5 bases unmatched. The CDR3 is 12 residues long. The CDR3 loop reads CATTGQEEKLFF. The CDR3 DNA sequence: TGTGCCACAACGGGACAGGAGGAAAAACTGTTTTTT.

The chain joins TRBV6-5 to TRBJ1-1, with TRBD1 matching 8 bases. Germline-derived CDR1 and CDR2 are MNHEY and SVGAGI. This CDR3 region has 15 residues. The junction had 11 bases not matched to a gene; V was cut back by 6 bases and J by 5 bases. The DNA for the CDR3 is TGTGCCAGCAGCGGATCCTATACAGGGGGAACTGAAGCTTTCTTT. It yields the protein CASSGSYTGGTEAFF.

This chain connects TRBV6-5 to TRBJ2-2; D perhaps matches TRBD2 (5 bases). Germline V CDR1 and CDR2: MNHEY, SVGAGI. The V end was cut by 2 bases, the J end by 4 bases, with 8 bases between. The CDR3 has 14 amino acids. The CDR3 DNA is TGTGCCAGCAGTTACGTGGAGGCCACCGGGGAGCTGTTTTTT. This translates into CASSYVEATGELFF.

This rearrangement joins TRBV5-1 to TRBJ2-7; a possible D gene is TRBD1 (6 bases). Deletions cut 2 bases from V and 6 bases from J, with 18 bases between. The CDR3 length is 15 residues. From germline, CDR1 is SGHRS and CDR2 YFSETQ. The DNA for the CDR3 is TGCGCCAGCAGCTTATATACAGGGACGACTGGCGAGCAGTACTTC. Translating it yields CASSLYTGTTGEQYF.

The chain uses TRBV7-9 and TRBJ1-1, with TRBD1 as a possible D gene (6 bases). CDR1 SEHNR and CDR2 FQNEAQ come from the germline V gene (reference sequence). Deletions cut 5 bases from V and 5 bases from J, with 9 bases between. The CDR3 totals 12 residues. The CDR3 region has the DNA TGTGCCAGCAGCAAAGACAGGACTGAAGCTTTCTTT. Its translation is CASSKDRTEAFF.

The V and J genes are TRBV10-3 and TRBJ1-1; D is undetermined. This CDR3 is built from 17 residues. Trimming cost V 4 bases and J 1 base, with 19 bases left between them. CDR1 and CDR2 from the germline V gene are ENHRY and SYGVKD. The chain's CDR3 is CAISAQPGEGGNTEAFF. CDR3 nucleotide sequence: TGTGCCATCAGTGCACAGCCCGGGGAGGGAGGGAACACTGAAGCTTTCTTT.

This chain links TRBV19 with TRBJ2-1; the D gene is possibly TRBD2 (5 bases). The V and J ends lost 4 bases and 6 bases respectively, with 19 bases between them. Germline V gene sequence: CDR1 LNHDA, CDR2 SQIVND (reference sequence). This CDR3 region has 16 residues. Here the CDR3 DNA reads TGTGCCAGTAGTAGGGCCAGGAGGCACGTTGGCAATGAGCAGTTCTTC. It specifies CASSRARRHVGNEQFF.

To note about this clone: The same CDR3 can be traced to other DNA sequences in this sample. V gene TRBV7-3 combines with J gene TRBJ1-2; 9 bases line up with TRBD1. This CDR3 is built from 13 residues. J was trimmed by 5 bases and V by 5 bases; bases with no gene match: 3. In germline, CDR1 is SGHTA, CDR2 FQGTGA. The CDR3 loop reads CASSVGQGYGYTF. The CDR3 DNA follows: TGTGCCAGCAGCGTTGGACAGGGGTATGGCTACACCTTC.

This chain uses TRBV12-3 or TRBV12-4 with TRBJ1-5, with D perhaps matching TRBD1 (6 bases). Trimming shortened V by 1 base and J by 7 bases, and 8 bases separated the two germline ends. This CDR3 comprises 13 residues. CDR3: CASSLGTVQPQHF. CDR3 sequence (DNA): TGTGCCAGCAGTTTAGGGACAGTACAGCCCCAGCATTTT.

DNA for the CDR3: TGTGCCAGTAGGGACAGTTACATGAACACTGAAGCTTTCTTT. This translates into CASRDSYMNTEAFF. The chain uses TRBV19 and TRBJ1-1; a weak D match, TRBD1 (6 bases). There are 14 residues in the CDR3. Germline CDR1 and CDR2: LNHDA and SQIVND (reference sequence). Trimming removed 6 bases from V and 0 bases from J, with 11 bases in between.